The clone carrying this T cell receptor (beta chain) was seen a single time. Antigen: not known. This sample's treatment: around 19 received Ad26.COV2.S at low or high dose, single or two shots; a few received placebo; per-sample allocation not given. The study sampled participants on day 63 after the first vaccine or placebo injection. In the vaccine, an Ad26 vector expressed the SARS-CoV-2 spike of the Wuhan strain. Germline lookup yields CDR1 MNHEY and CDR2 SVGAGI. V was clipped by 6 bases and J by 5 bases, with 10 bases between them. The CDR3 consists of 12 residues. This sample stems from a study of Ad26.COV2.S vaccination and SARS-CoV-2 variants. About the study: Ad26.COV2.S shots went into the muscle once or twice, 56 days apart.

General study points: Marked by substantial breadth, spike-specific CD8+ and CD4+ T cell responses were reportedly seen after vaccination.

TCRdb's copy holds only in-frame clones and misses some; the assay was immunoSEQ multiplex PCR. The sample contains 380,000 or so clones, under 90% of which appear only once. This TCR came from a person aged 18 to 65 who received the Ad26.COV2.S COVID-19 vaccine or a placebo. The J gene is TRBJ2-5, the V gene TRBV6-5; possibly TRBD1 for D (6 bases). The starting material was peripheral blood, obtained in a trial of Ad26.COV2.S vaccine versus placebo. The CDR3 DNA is TGTGCCAGCAGGCCCCAGGGGGAGACCCAGTACTTC. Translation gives CASRPQGETQYF.